One and the same sample provided the 24 T cell receptor beta chains below, sequenced in a study of identifying expanded T cells in peripheral blood. Clones were sequenced by immunoSEQ multiplex PCR, and TCRdb holds only the in-frame ones, with some missing. The sample comprises approximately 140,000 clones, 70% to 90% of which are singletons, and roughly 7.9% rests with the top ten. Sequencing used blood. Receptors were obtained from a person aged 18 to 70 in good health.

The rearrangement joins TRBV6-1 to TRBJ1-1; 10 nucleotides line up with TRBD1. The CDR3 is 14 amino acids. Looked up from germline, CDR1 is MNHNS and CDR2 is SASEGT. Unmatched junction bases numbered 4, after V lost 8 bases and J lost 1 base. In nucleotides, the CDR3 is TGTGCCAGCGGGGACAGGGGACAGAACACTGAAGCTTTCTTT. Translated, it gives CASGDRGQNTEAFF.

This rearrangement joins TRBV21-1 to TRBJ1-1. TRBV21-1 is shown as a pseudogene. The CDR3 extends over 18 amino acids. CDR3 sequence (DNA): TGTGCCAGCAGCAAACCCCCGGTGTCTACGGGGGTGCATACTGAAGCTTTCTTT. It is translated as CASSKPPVSTGVHTEAFF.

The chain joins TRBV6-1 to TRBJ1-5; the D is unclear. This CDR3 has 11 amino acids. Per germline, CDR1 MNHNS and CDR2 SASEGT. Trimming cost V 3 bases and J 3 bases, with 0 bases left between them. The CDR3 DNA follows: TGTGCCAGCAGTGACAATCAGCCCCAGCATTTT. The encoded protein is CASSDNQPQHF.

V is TRBV6-1 and J is TRBJ1-1; the match to TRBD1 covers 7 bases. CDR3 length: 14 amino acids. With V trimmed by 6 bases and J by 1 base, 5 bases remained unmatched. The germline V gene has CDR1 MNHNS and CDR2 SASEGT. In DNA, the CDR3 is TGTGCCAGCAGGCTCCGGGACAGGAACACTGAAGCTTTCTTT. This gives the protein CASRLRDRNTEAFF.

This rearrangement joins TRBV7-2 to TRBJ2-7; 11 bases agree with TRBD2. This CDR3 is 16 amino acids long. The germline V gene encodes CDR1 SGHTA and CDR2 FQGNSA. V lost 4 bases, J lost 0 bases, and 5 bases stayed unmatched. The CDR3: CASSYETSGVSYEQYF. CDR3 nucleotide sequence: TGTGCCAGCAGCTACGAGACTAGCGGGGTCTCCTACGAGCAGTACTTC. Supplemented by reference TRBV7-2 and TRBJ2-7, the full variable domain reads GAGVSQSPSNKVTEKGKDVELRCDPISGHTALYWYRQSLGQGLEFLIYFQGNSAPDKSGLPSDRFSAERTGGSVSTLTIQRTQQEDSAVYLCASSYETSGVSYEQYFGPGTRLTVT.

This clone was counted ten times or more. This chain connects TRBV11-2 to TRBJ2-7; maybe TRBD2 (5 bases). Per germline, CDR1 SGHAT and CDR2 FQNNGV. V was trimmed by 2 bases and J by 0 bases, leaving 8 bases between them. This CDR3 comprises 14 residues. CDR3 coding DNA: TGTGCCAGCAGCTTACAGCGGAGCTCCTACGAGCAGTACTTC. Protein: CASSLQRSSYEQYF.

The J gene is TRBJ2-1, the V gene TRBV28, with TRBD2 identical over 7 bases. The J segment lost 5 bases and the V segment lost 6 bases, leaving 13 bases of the junction unmatched. This CDR3 region has 16 residues. Germline assignment: CDR1 MDHEN and CDR2 SYDVKM. CDR3 protein: CASSPVKSGVDNEQFF. The CDR3 bases are TGTGCCAGCAGCCCCGTGAAGAGCGGGGTCGACAATGAGCAGTTCTTC.

There are a few counts of this clone. The chain joins TRBV18 to TRBJ2-4, with D unclear. CDR1 is KGHSH, CDR2 LQKENI, per germline. V dropped 6 bases and J dropped 7 bases, with 13 bases sitting between them. This CDR3 contains 13 residues. In DNA form, the CDR3 reads TGTGCCAGCTCTCCGGAGCCCCGGAACATTCAGTACTTC. The encoded protein is CASSPEPRNIQYF.

Only a few counts were recorded for this clone. The chain links TRBV6-5 to TRBJ1-6; D ambiguous. Germline V lookup: CDR1 MNHEY, CDR2 SVGAGI. Trimming removed 1 base at V and 6 bases at J, with 10 bases between. This CDR3 has 15 residues. Here the CDR3 reads CASSYYSVINSPLHF. CDR3 DNA: TGTGCCAGCAGTTACTACTCAGTTATTAATTCACCCCTCCACTTT.

This chain connects TRBV6-5 to TRBJ2-7, with D maybe TRBD2 (5 bases). The V end was cut by 8 bases, the J end by 3 bases, with 14 bases between. The CDR3 sequence is 13 residues long. The V gene's germline CDR1 is MNHEY and CDR2 SVGAGI. The CDR3 nucleotides are TGTGCCAGCCGTTTGACGGGGATCTACGAGCAGTACTTC. This sequence encodes CASRLTGIYEQYF.

This clone was seen only once. This sequence joins TRBV6-5 and TRBJ1-2; D is unclear. The CDR3 runs to 13 residues. CDR1 is MNHEY, CDR2 SVGAGI, per germline. Trimming left V 8 bases short and J 2 bases short, with 12 bases between. The CDR3 spells CASYTAQNYGYTF. CDR3 bases: TGTGCCAGCTATACAGCACAGAACTATGGCTACACCTTC.

The CDR3 nucleotides are TGCGCCAGCAGCTTGGGACAGGGGGCTATCTACAATGAGCAGTTCTTC. Protein product: CASSLGQGAIYNEQFF. The chain recombines TRBV5-1 with TRBJ2-1; TRBD1 matches 10 bases. Germline V lookup: CDR1 SGHRS, CDR2 YFSETQ. The length of the CDR3 is 16 residues. The V segment lost 0 bases and the J segment 3 bases; nucleotides outside the gene matches: 3. The whole variable domain, remainder taken from reference TRBV5-1 and TRBJ2-1, is KAGVTQTPRYLIKTRGQQVTLSCSPISGHRSVSWYQQTPGQGLQFLFEYFSETQRNKGNFPGRFSGRQFSNSRSEMNVSTLELGDSALYLCASSLGQGAIYNEQFFGPGTRLTVL.

The chain is built from TRBV7-9 and TRBJ1-3; D is perhaps TRBD1 (6 bases). Germline V CDR1 and CDR2: SEHNR, FQNEAQ (reference sequence). Trimming stripped 5 bases from V and 4 bases from J, with 12 bases between. The CDR3 covers 14 residues. CDR3 in DNA: TGTGCCAGCAGCCCAACAGGGACCGGAAACACCATATATTTT. Encoded protein: CASSPTGTGNTIYF.

The V and J genes are TRBV7-3 and TRBJ2-3; 9 positions agree with TRBD2. Germline V gives CDR1 SGHTA, CDR2 FQGTGA. The V gene end was trimmed by 0 bases and the J gene end by 5 bases; junction bases not matched to a gene: 6. This CDR3 comprises 16 residues. For the CDR3, the DNA is TGTGCCAGCAGCTTAACTAGCGGGAGTTTAGTAGATACGCAGTATTTT. Encoded protein: CASSLTSGSLVDTQYF.

The chain is built from TRBV5-6 and TRBJ2-4; weak D call: TRBD2 (6 bases). The V and J ends lost 4 bases and 10 bases respectively, with 12 bases between them. Germline-derived CDR1 and CDR2 are SGHDT and YYEEEE. The CDR3 is made up of 12 amino acids. This CDR3 is CASSAGHRIQYF. In nucleotides, the CDR3 is TGTGCCAGCAGCGCGGGGCACCGGATTCAGTACTTC. Looking up the rest from reference TRBV5-6 and TRBJ2-4 gives the full variable domain: DAGVTQSPTHLIKTRGQQVTLRCSPKSGHDTVSWYQQALGQGPQFIFQYYEEEERQRGNFPDRFSGHQFPNYSSELNVNALLLGDSALYLCASSAGHRIQYFGAGTRLSVL.

The chain links TRBV5-4 to TRBJ2-7, with 9 bases identical to TRBD1. The V segment lost 3 bases and the J segment 6 bases; nucleotides outside the gene matches: 7. CDR1 is SGHNT and CDR2 is YYREEE in the germline V gene (reference sequence). This CDR3 has 14 residues. CDR3 region: CASSYDRGRVEQYF. CDR3 nucleotide sequence: TGTGCCAGCAGCTACGACAGGGGGAGGGTCGAGCAGTACTTC.

This clone was detected once. The CDR3, as DNA: TGCGCCAGCAGCTATAGCGGGACCTCCTACGAGCAGTACTTC. Translation gives CASSYSGTSYEQYF. The chain combines TRBV5-1 with TRBJ2-7, with 8 positions matching TRBD2. After removal of 3 bases from V and 0 bases from J, the junction contained 2 bases not matched to a gene. CDR3 length equals 14 residues. Per the germline V gene, CDR1 is SGHRS and CDR2 is YFSETQ.

The CDR3 DNA sequence: TGCGCCAGCAGCTTGCTTCGGCGGGAGGGCGTGACAGATACGCAGTATTTT. Translated: CASSLLRREGVTDTQYF. The V and J genes are TRBV5-1 and TRBJ2-3; 9 nucleotides match TRBD2. V was pared by 1 base and J by 3 bases, with 9 bases of the junction left unmatched. The CDR3 sequence is 17 residues long. In germline, CDR1 is SGHRS, CDR2 YFSETQ.

The chain joins TRBV6-5 to TRBJ1-2; D possibly corresponds to TRBD1 (6 bases). CDR3 length: 14 amino acids. The ends were cut back, 3 bases at V and 8 bases at J, with 16 bases in the middle. The V gene's germline CDR1 is MNHEY and CDR2 SVGAGI. The CDR3 here is CASSYLGGARGYTF. The CDR3 DNA follows: TGTGCCAGCAGTTATCTAGGGGGGGCGAGGGGCTACACCTTC.

The chain combines TRBV29-1 with TRBJ2-7, with 7 bases that match TRBD1. The CDR3 sequence is 13 residues long. The germline V gene encodes CDR1 SQVTM and CDR2 ANQGSEA. V shed 3 bases and J 6 bases; nucleotides not matched to a gene: 8. CDR3 bases: TGCAGCGTTGAGCGACAGACAGGGCCCGAGCAGTACTTC. Translating it yields CSVERQTGPEQYF.

The chain couples TRBV2 to TRBJ2-7; 7 nucleotides line up with TRBD1. This CDR3 region has 14 residues. Germline V gene lookup returns CDR1 SNHLY and CDR2 FYNNEI. V was clipped by 6 bases and J by 5 bases; unmatched bases: 10. The CDR3 spells CASRRDSPTDEQYF. The DNA of the CDR3 is TGTGCCAGCAGAAGGGACAGTCCGACCGACGAGCAGTACTTC.

The chain combines TRBV13 with TRBJ2-1; the match to TRBD2 covers 9 bases. Germline V gives CDR1 PRHDT, CDR2 FYEKMQ (reference sequence). V shed 5 bases and J 4 bases; nucleotides not matched to a gene: 6. CDR3 size: 15 residues. CDR3 bases: TGTGCCAGCAGCCCCTCGACTAGCGGTTACAATGAGCAGTTCTTC. This gives the protein CASSPSTSGYNEQFF. The full variable domain, its missing parts supplied by reference TRBV13 and TRBJ2-1, is AAGVIQSPRHLIKEKRETATLKCYPIPRHDTVYWYQQGPGQDPQFLISFYEKMQSDKGSIPDRFSAQQFSDYHSELNMSSLELGDSALYFCASSPSTSGYNEQFFGPGTRLTVL.

This clone was seen only once. This chain connects TRBV4-2 to TRBJ1-5; tentative D call: TRBD1 (6 bases). The CDR3 sequence is 16 residues long. Between the trimmed V and J ends, which lost 4 bases and 6 bases, there was a span of 19 bases. CDR1 is LGHNA, CDR2 YNFKEQ, per germline. For the CDR3, the DNA is TGTGCCAGCAGCCCCCACCTTGGGAGGGGGACTCAGCCCCAGCATTTT. The encoded protein is CASSPHLGRGTQPQHF.

The chain couples TRBV7-8 to TRBJ1-5; TRBD1 is a possible D gene (5 bases). Germline CDR1 and CDR2: SGHVS and FQNEAQ. V was trimmed by 2 bases and J by 7 bases, leaving 9 bases between them. The CDR3 spans 13 residues. CDR3 in DNA: TGTGCCAGCAGCTTACGAGGGGAACAGCCCCAGCATTTT. As protein: CASSLRGEQPQHF. Supplemented by reference TRBV7-8 and TRBJ1-5, the full variable domain reads GAGVSQSPRYKVAKRGQDVALRCDPISGHVSLFWYQQALGQGPEFLTYFQNEAQLDKSGLPSDRFFAERPEGSVSTLKIQRTQQEDSAVYLCASSLRGEQPQHFGDGTRLSIL.